The clone carrying this TCR beta chain was observed a handful of times. With 2 bases clipped from V and 3 bases from J, the junction kept 12 bases outside the gene matches. CDR3 length: 17 amino acids. Germline values: CDR1 SGDLS, CDR2 YYNGEE. cDNA synthesis used the whole RNA isolate, giving expressed TCRB sequences. Sequenced by immunoSEQ multiplex PCR; TCRdb stores in-frame clones only, minus some. The repertoire holds a few hundred thousand clones, with about 10% as singletons. Each of the CD4+ naive, central memory, regulatory and stem cell-like memory populations was sorted via CD45RO/CCR7/CD25/CD127/CD95/CD27. Sorting produced populations that all topped 98% purity. This entry comes from a study of beta chain features in type 1 diabetes. About the research overall: No patient-donor differences in age, gender, total cells or subset yield. Sorted cells from all samples, numbering over 85,000,000, were examined.

Sequencing used naive CD4+ T cells from blood. The chain combines TRBV9 with TRBJ1-1; 8 positions match TRBD1. The receptor comes from a woman aged 30 to 39 in good health. In nucleotides, the CDR3 is TGTGCCAGCAGCGTCGGGACAGGTTCTTTGGGGGACACTGAAGCTTTCTTT. Residues: CASSVGTGSLGDTEAFF.